The next 20 T cell receptor beta chains were all read from a single sample in a study of memory CD4+ T cells and cytomegalovirus serostatus. TCRdb's copy holds only in-frame clones and misses some; the assay was immunoSEQ multiplex PCR. The repertoire holds some 95,000 clones, under 90% seen once, with 3.5% to 4% in the top ten. Single viable CD3+CD4+CD8-CD45RO+ cells were sorted as the memory CD4+ T cells. Sequencing was carried out using memory CD4+ T cells from blood. The receptors stem from an adult in good health and CMV-seropositive.

The chain uses TRBV6-1 and TRBJ2-7, with D possibly being TRBD1 (6 bases). In germline, CDR1 is MNHNS, CDR2 SASEGT. V shed 3 bases and J shed 2 bases, with 11 bases lying between them. CDR3 size: 14 residues. The CDR3 coding sequence is TGTGCCAGCAGTGAGATGGACAGTCCCTACGAGCAGTACTTC. This translates into CASSEMDSPYEQYF.

The chain couples TRBV28 to TRBJ2-1; 8 bases agree with TRBD2. CDR1 is MDHEN, CDR2 SYDVKM, per germline. After removal of 4 bases from V and 4 bases from J, the junction contained 12 bases not matched to a gene. The CDR3 covers 17 residues. The DNA for the CDR3 is TGTGCCAGCAGTTCTCTCTGGGTGCGGGAGGAGTACAATGAGCAGTTCTTC. Protein: CASSSLWVREEYNEQFF.

The rearrangement joins TRBV5-1 to TRBJ1-1; D remains ambiguous. CDR1 and CDR2 (germline): SGHRS, YFSETQ. V was shortened by 3 bases and J by 1 base, with 10 bases between the two germline ends. The CDR3 consists of 14 residues. The CDR3 reads CASSSSGSNTEAFF. DNA for the CDR3: TGCGCCAGCAGCTCTTCGGGATCGAACACTGAAGCTTTCTTT.

The chain recombines TRBV5-4 with TRBJ2-1; D call uncertain. CDR3 length: 14 residues. V lost 0 bases to trimming and J lost 6 bases, with 10 bases between them. The germline V gene has CDR1 SGHNT and CDR2 YYREEE (reference sequence). The CDR3 nucleotides read TGTGCCAGCAGCTTGGACCCCAATAGCAATGAGCAGTTCTTC. As protein: CASSLDPNSNEQFF.

The chain combines TRBV5-1 with TRBJ2-7; 12 nucleotides line up with TRBD1. V lost 5 bases and J lost 7; bases outside the gene matches: 7. The germline V gene encodes CDR1 SGHRS and CDR2 YFSETQ. The CDR3 runs 14 residues. The CDR3 nucleotides are TGCGCCAGCAGACCGGGACAGGGGGCTGAAGAGCAGTACTTC. Protein product: CASRPGQGAEEQYF.

In its sample, this clone was seen a few times. This chain joins TRBV5-1 and TRBJ1-1; D is perhaps TRBD1 (6 bases). Per the germline V gene, CDR1 is SGHRS and CDR2 is YFSETQ. The CDR3 is made up of 14 amino acids. V lost 3 bases and J 6 bases, leaving 15 bases between the germline ends. The CDR3 coding sequence is TGCGCCAGCAGCTCCGCGACAGGCGGAGCTGAAGCTTTCTTT. Residues: CASSSATGGAEAFF.

This chain links TRBV27 with TRBJ2-1, with D perhaps matching TRBD1 or TRBD2 (5 bases each). This CDR3 is 15 amino acids long. V was trimmed by 7 bases and J by 6 bases, leaving 19 bases between them. Germline-derived CDR1 and CDR2 are MNHEY and SMNVEV (reference sequence). The CDR3 DNA follows: TGTGCCAGCACACATACCGGGACCGGAACCAATGAGCAGTTCTTC. Translating gives CASTHTGTGTNEQFF.

This chain connects TRBV6-5 to TRBJ1-1; D not certain. The V gene lost 4 bases and the J gene lost 0 bases, with 12 bases spanning the gap. Germline lookup yields CDR1 MNHEY and CDR2 SVGAGI. The CDR3 sequence is 15 residues long. In DNA, the CDR3 is TGTGCCAGCAGTTCTTTTGGATCTTTGAACACTGAAGCTTTCTTT. Translating it yields CASSSFGSLNTEAFF.

The chain couples TRBV6-1 to TRBJ1-2, with D unclear. Trimming cost V 7 bases and J 2 bases, with 17 bases left between them. This CDR3 is built from 15 residues. CDR1 is MNHNS and CDR2 is SASEGT in the germline V gene. The CDR3 DNA sequence: TGTGCCAGCACCGAGGGTGGAAGTCGGAACTATGGCTACACCTTC. Amino acid sequence: CASTEGGSRNYGYTF.

This chain links TRBV5-1 with TRBJ2-7; 7 bases agree with TRBD1. CDR1 and CDR2 from the germline V gene are SGHRS and YFSETQ. The CDR3 runs to 14 residues. V trimming: 0 bases; J trimming: 5 bases; junction bases outside the gene matches: 5. The CDR3, as DNA: TGCGCCAGCAGCTTGGGCGACAGGGACAACGAGCAGTACTTC. It translates to CASSLGDRDNEQYF.

The chain joins TRBV9 to TRBJ2-3; the D is unclear. V shed 0 bases and J shed 1 base, with 9 bases lying between them. The V gene's germline CDR1 is SGDLS and CDR2 YYNGEE. This CDR3 region has 15 residues. DNA of the CDR3: TGTGCCAGCAGCGTAGTTTCGGCGGGCACAGATACGCAGTATTTT. It is translated as CASSVVSAGTDTQYF.

The CDR3 sequence: CASSQETGGGYTF. The CDR3 region has the DNA TGCGCCAGCAGCCAAGAGACAGGGGGTGGCTACACCTTC. This sequence joins TRBV4-1 and TRBJ1-2; 9 nucleotides align to TRBD1. V trimming: 0 bases; J trimming: 7 bases; junction bases outside the gene matches: 0. CDR3 length equals 13 residues. Per the germline V gene, CDR1 is MGHRA and CDR2 is YSYEKL.

This chain joins TRBV7-2 and TRBJ2-7; the D is unclear. The V and J ends lost 0 bases and 0 bases respectively, with 3 bases between them. This CDR3 region has 13 residues. Germline V gene lookup returns CDR1 SGHTA and CDR2 FQGNSA. Here the CDR3 reads CASSLAASYEQYF. The CDR3 DNA reads as TGTGCCAGCAGCTTAGCGGCCTCCTACGAGCAGTACTTC.

The V and J genes are TRBV19 and TRBJ2-3; tentatively, D is TRBD1 (5 bases). The germline CDR1 and CDR2 sequences are LNHDA and SQIVND (reference sequence). Trimming removed 6 bases from V and 6 bases from J, with 10 bases in between. The CDR3 is made up of 12 amino acids. The DNA of the CDR3 is TGTGCCAGTAGCCAGGGTTTGGATACGCAGTATTTT. Its protein is CASSQGLDTQYF.

The J gene is TRBJ1-2, the V gene TRBV28; D is perhaps TRBD1 (5 bases). Trimming pared 5 bases from V and 6 bases from J, leaving 16 bases between. CDR1 is MDHEN and CDR2 is SYDVKM in the germline V gene. CDR3 size: 14 residues. In DNA, the CDR3 is TGTGCCAGCAGTCCCGGGACCCGAGTTAATGGCTACACCTTC. Translating it yields CASSPGTRVNGYTF.

This clone was detected only a few times. The J gene is TRBJ2-1, the V gene TRBV7-9; TRBD2 matches at 8 bases. The CDR3 has 15 residues. The trim removed 7 bases at V and 8 bases at J, leaving 13 bases unmatched. Germline assignment: CDR1 SEHNR and CDR2 FQNEAQ (reference sequence). The CDR3 sequence is CASIPLAGGFDEQFF. Written as DNA, the CDR3 is TGTGCCAGCATCCCCCTGGCGGGAGGATTCGATGAGCAGTTCTTC.

The chain links TRBV25-1 to TRBJ1-1, with D unresolved. This CDR3 is built from 14 residues. Trimming took off 3 bases at V and 4 bases at J, with 12 bases between the two ends. Germline CDR1 MGHDK, CDR2 SYGVNS. The chain's CDR3 is CASSEYQEGTEAFF. CDR3 bases: TGTGCCAGCAGTGAGTATCAGGAGGGCACTGAAGCTTTCTTT. The full variable domain, rest sourced from reference TRBV25-1 and TRBJ1-1, is EADIYQTPRYLVIGTGKKITLECSQTMGHDKMYWYQQDPGMELHLIHYSYGVNSTEKGDLSSESTVSRIRTEHFPLTLESARPSHTSQYLCASSEYQEGTEAFFGQGTRLTVV.

V usage is TRBV6-1 and J usage is TRBJ2-7, with 8 positions matching TRBD1. This CDR3 contains 13 residues. After removal of 3 bases from V and 7 bases from J, the junction contained 5 bases not matched to a gene. The germline V gene encodes CDR1 MNHNS and CDR2 SASEGT. CDR3 loop: CASSEQGAGEQYF. The CDR3 region has the DNA TGTGCCAGCAGTGAGCAGGGGGCTGGAGAGCAGTACTTC.

This clone was observed once. The genes are TRBV5-1 and TRBJ2-1; possible D gene TRBD2, 6 bases. Germline assignment: CDR1 SGHRS and CDR2 YFSETQ. CDR3 length equals 15 residues. Trimming cost V 4 bases and J 7 bases, with 18 bases left between them. The CDR3 loop reads CASSLRLDLRNEQFF. CDR3 nucleotides: TGCGCCAGCAGCCTTCGACTAGATCTACGGAATGAGCAGTTCTTC.

V gene TRBV27 combines with J gene TRBJ2-3, with D unresolved. Trimming left V 6 bases short and J 0 bases short, with 13 bases between. CDR3 length: 15 residues. CDR1 and CDR2 from the germline V gene are MNHEY and SMNVEV (reference sequence). CDR3 nucleotide sequence: TGTGCCAGCAGACCTAAGGGTGGGAGCACAGATACGCAGTATTTT. This sequence encodes CASRPKGGSTDTQYF.